These 13 T cell receptor beta chains originate from one sample sequenced in a study of T-cell reconstitution after alpha-beta-depleted transplantation in children. TCRbeta library preparation incorporated unique molecular identifiers. TCRdb called the PCR reads again in MiXCR, with one record for every CDR3 protein. In the table there are 300,000 or so distinct CDR3 sequences, 23% of which are singletons. Here the sequenced sample was PBMCs, mostly from graft donor cells, taken 180 days after TCRalphabeta/CD19-depleted stem cell transplant. Every receptor here comes from a male patient aged 10 to 17 who had a stem cell transplant for acute lymphoblastic leukemia, so the T cells may come from the graft donor.

The chain carries TRBV11-3 and TRBJ2-5, with a weak D call TRBD1 (6 bases). Germline CDR1 SGHNT, CDR2 YENEEA. The CDR3 is made up of 12 amino acids. The V gene lost 10 bases and the J gene lost 4 bases, with 13 bases spanning the gap. The DNA for the CDR3 is TGTGCCACCTCAGGGGAAGGAGAGACCCAGTACTTC. It translates to CATSGEGETQYF.

The rearrangement uses TRBV7-8 and TRBJ1-4, with D maybe TRBD1 (5 bases). Per the germline V gene, CDR1 is SGHVS and CDR2 is FQNEAQ. This CDR3 has 16 residues. With 1 base removed from V and 5 bases from J, the gap between germline ends came to 14 bases. The CDR3 DNA reads TGTGCCAGCAGCTTAGTGACGGGGGGGAGGAATGAAAAACTGTTTTTT. Its translation is CASSLVTGGRNEKLFF. Full variable domain (remainder filled in from reference TRBV7-8 and TRBJ1-4): GAGVSQSPRYKVAKRGQDVALRCDPISGHVSLFWYQQALGQGPEFLTYFQNEAQLDKSGLPSDRFFAERPEGSVSTLKIQRTQQEDSAVYLCASSLVTGGRNEKLFFGSGTQLSVL.

This clonotype has only one observation. The CDR3 loop reads CASSQGMRKSSYEQYF. The CDR3 coding sequence is TGTGCCAGCAGCCAAGGTATGCGGAAGAGCTCCTACGAGCAGTACTTC. V gene TRBV3-1 combines with J gene TRBJ2-7, with D uncertain. Germline V lookup: CDR1 LGHDT, CDR2 YNNKEL (reference sequence). CDR3 length equals 16 residues. Trimming removed 1 base at V and 0 bases at J, with 13 bases between.

The chain couples TRBV7-2 to TRBJ2-3; D is ambiguous. CDR1 SGHTA and CDR2 FQGNSA come from the germline V gene. V was pared by 5 bases and J by 5 bases, with 11 bases between. The CDR3 length is 13 residues. CDR3 DNA sequence: TGTGCCAGCAGCATGAGTTGGATAGATACGCAGTATTTT. Encoded protein: CASSMSWIDTQYF. Supplemented by reference TRBV7-2 and TRBJ2-3, the full variable domain reads GAGVSQSPSNKVTEKGKDVELRCDPISGHTALYWYRQSLGQGLEFLIYFQGNSAPDKSGLPSDRFSAERTGGSVSTLTIQRTQQEDSAVYLCASSMSWIDTQYFGPGTRLTVL.

This sequence joins TRBV7-3 and TRBJ2-1, with D possibly matching TRBD1 (5 bases). V gave up 3 bases and J gave up 0 bases, with 24 bases separating them. From germline, CDR1 is SGHTA and CDR2 FQGTGA. This CDR3 region has 20 residues. The CDR3 DNA follows: TGTGCCAGCAGCTTGACGGTTCAAACACAGGTTTTAAGCTCCTACAATGAGCAGTTCTTC. This encodes CASSLTVQTQVLSSYNEQFF.

This clonotype was observed a handful of times. The genes are TRBV20-1 and TRBJ2-1; 10 nucleotides line up with TRBD2. The CDR3 is 16 residues long. The V and J ends lost 3 bases and 5 bases, in that order; junction bases with no gene match: 10. CDR1 is DFQATT, CDR2 SNEGSKA, per germline (reference sequence). This CDR3 is CSARLAGGRGDNEQFF. The CDR3 nucleotides read TGCAGTGCTAGGTTAGCGGGAGGCCGGGGGGACAATGAGCAGTTCTTC.

The chain has TRBV5-5 and TRBJ2-4, with D perhaps assigned TRBD1 or TRBD2 (5 bases each). The V end lost 3 bases, the J end lost 1 base, and 11 bases lay between the germline ends. The CDR3 is 15 amino acids. Germline CDR1 and CDR2: SGHKS and YYEKEE (reference sequence). The CDR3 sequence is CASSYRDGAKNIQYF. The DNA of the CDR3 is TGTGCCAGCAGCTACCGGGACGGGGCCAAAAACATTCAGTACTTC.

This clonotype showed up just a few times. This chain connects TRBV5-1 to TRBJ2-7; TRBD1 agrees at 7 bases. The V segment lost 2 bases and the J segment 2 bases; nucleotides outside the gene matches: 4. CDR3 size: 14 residues. CDR1 and CDR2 (germline): SGHRS, YFSETQ. The CDR3 DNA follows: TGCGCCAGCAGCTTTACGGGACAGCCCTACGAGCAGTACTTC. It yields the protein CASSFTGQPYEQYF.

This clonotype was detected many times. The chain is built from TRBV9 and TRBJ2-1, with D perhaps being TRBD1 or TRBD2 (5 bases each). This CDR3 spans 13 amino acids. Germline CDR1 reads SGDLS; CDR2 reads YYNGEE. V lost 3 bases to trimming and J lost 13 bases, with 17 bases between them. Written as DNA, the CDR3 is TGTGCCAGCAGCGACACCCGGGGCCTGCACCAGTTCTTC. Protein: CASSDTRGLHQFF.

This clonotype was seen repeatedly, ten times or more. This rearrangement joins TRBV6-6 to TRBJ1-4, with D tentatively TRBD1 (6 bases). V was clipped by 6 bases and J by 2 bases, with 7 bases between them. This CDR3 comprises 13 residues. Germline CDR1 and CDR2: MNHNY and SVGAGI (reference sequence). CDR3 DNA: TGTGCCAGCAGGGACAGCACTAATGAAAAACTGTTTTTT. Translated: CASRDSTNEKLFF.

V usage is TRBV10-2 and J usage is TRBJ1-1; 9 bases map to TRBD1. J was trimmed by 4 bases and V by 3 bases; bases with no gene match: 6. The CDR3 sequence is 15 residues long. Per germline, CDR1 WSHSY and CDR2 SAAADI. The CDR3 nucleotides are TGCGCCAGCAGTGACCGGGACAGGGCAACCACTGAAGCTTTCTTT. Protein product: CASSDRDRATTEAFF.

The rearrangement links TRBV18 to TRBJ2-5; D unclear. Trimming cost V 2 bases and J 2 bases, with 15 bases left between them. In germline, CDR1 is KGHSH, CDR2 LQKENI. The CDR3 sequence is 16 residues long. CDR3 amino acids: CASSPRKAFLQETQYF. DNA for the CDR3: TGTGCCAGCTCACCAAGGAAAGCTTTCCTTCAAGAGACCCAGTACTTC.

This clonotype was seen a few times. This chain uses TRBV27 with TRBJ1-6; no definite D call. Germline V gene sequence: CDR1 MNHEY, CDR2 SMNVEV (reference sequence). V was cut by 6 bases and J by 7 bases, with 10 bases left in between. The CDR3 covers 13 residues. CDR3 sequence reads: CASSRVPNSPLHF. The CDR3 DNA sequence: TGTGCCAGCAGCCGGGTCCCAAATTCACCCCTCCACTTT.